This TCR beta chain was captured in a study of T cells in Graves' hyperthyroidism and ophthalmopathy. Comment on this clonotype: The antigen is undetermined.

Across 18 months, stable Graves' hyperthyroidism was marked by no progression to ophthalmopathy. Trimming removed 5 bases at V and 5 bases at J, with 21 bases between. From germline, CDR1 is SGHAT and CDR2 FQDESV (reference sequence). The length of the CDR3 is 16 residues. Amplified regions were TCR beta CDR3 sequences from RNA transcripts. The HTBI primer set served for first-round RT-PCR of the TCR CDR3. TCRdb used MiXCR to reprocess the multiplex PCR reads, holding one entry per CDR3 protein. The table lists hundreds of thousands of distinct CDR3 sequences, 16% of them singletons, with 3.8% in the top ten. Whole-study findings and limits: The model forecast ophthalmopathy, anticipating it by a median about 6.5 months before onset.

V and J are TRBV11-1 and TRBJ2-5; perhaps TRBD2 as D (5 bases). The sequenced sample consisted of blood. This receptor was identified in a woman aged 30 to 39 with Graves' hyperthyroidism. CDR3 DNA: TGTGCCAGCAGCGCCCTTGCCCTTCTAGCTGAGGAGACCCAGTACTTC. It translates to CASSALALLAEETQYF.